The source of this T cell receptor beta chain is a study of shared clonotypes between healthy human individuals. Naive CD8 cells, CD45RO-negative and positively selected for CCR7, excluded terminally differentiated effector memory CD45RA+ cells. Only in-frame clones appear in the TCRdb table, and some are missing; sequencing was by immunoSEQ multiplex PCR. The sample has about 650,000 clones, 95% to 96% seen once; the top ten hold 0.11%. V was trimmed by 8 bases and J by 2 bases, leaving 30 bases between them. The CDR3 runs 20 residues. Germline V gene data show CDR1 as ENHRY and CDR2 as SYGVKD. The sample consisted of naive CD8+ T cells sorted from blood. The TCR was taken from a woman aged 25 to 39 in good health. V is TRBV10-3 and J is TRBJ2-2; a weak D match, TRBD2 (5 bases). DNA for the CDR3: TGTGCCATCGCCAAGCTACTTAGTGGTGGGAGTAAGGAAAACACCGGGGAGCTGTTTTTT. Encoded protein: CAIAKLLSGGSKENTGELFF.